This is a list of T cell receptor beta chains from one sample in a study of esophageal squamous cell carcinoma under preoperative chemotherapy. MiXCR was run by TCRdb on the PCR reads, yielding one entry per CDR3 protein. The sample contains about 12,000 distinct CDR3 sequences, 50% to 55% of which appear only once. This sample was taken from a patient given preoperative chemotherapy. The receptors come from a human donor with esophageal squamous cell carcinoma. The donor label of this sample is uncertain. CDR3s include the opening cysteine and the closing phenylalanine or tryptophan. Each record gives: D gene, V gene, J gene, clone size, CDR3 protein, CDR3 DNA. D genes are given only for firm matches. Expanded clones are given a class, and other clones once, few, many or no size at all.

D gene: TRBD2
V gene: TRBV6-2/TRBV6-3
J gene: TRBJ2-3
clone size: few
CDR3 protein: CASRGGAGATDTQYF
CDR3 DNA: TGTGCCAGCAGGGGTGGAGCGGGAGCCACAGATACGCAGTATTTT

D gene: .
V gene: TRBV11-2
J gene: TRBJ2-5
clone size: many
CDR3 protein: CASSLGGAAQETQYF
CDR3 DNA: TGTGCCAGCAGCTTAGGCGGAGCGGCCCAAGAGACCCAGTACTTC

D gene: TRBD1
V gene: TRBV27
J gene: TRBJ2-1
clone size: .
CDR3 protein: CATRTGAVNEQFF
CDR3 DNA: TGTGCCACCCGGACAGGGGCAGTGAATGAGCAGTTCTTC

D gene: .
V gene: TRBV7-8
J gene: TRBJ2-3
clone size: .
CDR3 protein: CASSSLDTQYF
CDR3 DNA: TGTGCCAGCAGCTCACTAGATACGCAGTATTTT

D gene: TRBD2
V gene: TRBV6-1
J gene: TRBJ2-3
clone size: few
CDR3 protein: CASSVGWTSGTDTQYF
CDR3 DNA: TGTGCCAGCAGTGTAGGTTGGACTAGCGGCACAGATACGCAGTATTTT

D gene: .
V gene: TRBV6-1
J gene: TRBJ2-7
clone size: many
CDR3 protein: CASRDTGYEQYF
CDR3 DNA: TGTGCCAGCCGGGATACCGGATACGAGCAGTACTTC

D gene: TRBD2
V gene: TRBV7-2
J gene: TRBJ2-3
clone size: .
CDR3 protein: CASSLIGLAGTTDTQYF
CDR3 DNA: TGTGCCAGCAGCTTAATAGGACTAGCGGGAACCACAGATACGCAGTATTTT

D gene: .
V gene: TRBV5-3
J gene: TRBJ1-5
clone size: .
CDR3 protein: CARSEGYNQPQHF
CDR3 DNA: TGTGCCAGAAGCGAAGGGTACAATCAGCCCCAGCATTTT

D gene: .
V gene: TRBV6-1
J gene: TRBJ1-2
clone size: .
CDR3 protein: CASSVDPGLGGYTF
CDR3 DNA: TGTGCCAGCAGTGTAGACCCAGGGTTGGGAGGCTACACCTTC

D gene: TRBD2
V gene: TRBV12-3/TRBV12-4
J gene: TRBJ2-3
clone size: .
CDR3 protein: CASSFGGGSTDTQYF
CDR3 DNA: TGTGCCAGCAGTTTTGGCGGGGGTAGCACAGATACGCAGTATTTT

D gene: .
V gene: TRBV11-2
J gene: TRBJ2-7
clone size: many
CDR3 protein: CASSLDYGQGTLYF
CDR3 DNA: TGTGCCAGCAGCTTAGATTATGGTCAGGGAACTTTATACTTC

D gene: .
V gene: TRBV6-1
J gene: TRBJ2-5
clone size: once
CDR3 protein: CASSEQGPEFF
CDR3 DNA: TGTGCCAGCAGTGAGCAGGGACCCGAATTCTTC

D gene: .
V gene: TRBV4-1
J gene: TRBJ2-1
clone size: .
CDR3 protein: CASSQGGNEQFF
CDR3 DNA: TGCGCCAGCAGCCAAGGGGGGAATGAGCAGTTCTTC

D gene: .
V gene: TRBV6-1
J gene: TRBJ2-7
clone size: .
CDR3 protein: CASSREGGTSYEQYF
CDR3 DNA: TGTGCCAGCAGTAGGGAGGGGGGAACCAGCTACGAGCAGTACTTC

D gene: TRBD1
V gene: TRBV11-2
J gene: TRBJ2-1
clone size: .
CDR3 protein: CASSPVTGVNEQFF
CDR3 DNA: TGTGCCAGCAGCCCTGTCACAGGGGTCAATGAGCAGTTCTTC

D gene: .
V gene: TRBV12-3/TRBV12-4
J gene: TRBJ2-1
clone size: .
CDR3 protein: CASRLLGGEQFF
CDR3 DNA: TGTGCCAGCAGGCTTCTAGGAGGTGAGCAGTTCTTC

D gene: .
V gene: TRBV10-2
J gene: TRBJ2-4
clone size: .
CDR3 protein: CASSATGYNEQYF
CDR3 DNA: TGCGCCAGCAGCGCAACAGGCTACAATGAGCAGTACTTC

D gene: TRBD1
V gene: TRBV6-1
J gene: TRBJ2-3
clone size: .
CDR3 protein: CASGEGQGRTNTQYF
CDR3 DNA: TGTGCCAGCGGTGAAGGACAGGGACGCACAAATACGCAGTATTTT

D gene: TRBD2
V gene: TRBV11-1
J gene: TRBJ2-3
clone size: .
CDR3 protein: CASSLLAGGVDTQYF
CDR3 DNA: TGTGCCAGCAGCTTACTAGCGGGAGGAGTAGATACCCAGTATTTC

D gene: TRBD1
V gene: TRBV27
J gene: TRBJ2-1
clone size: few
CDR3 protein: CASRLRQGALGSGGRDEQFF
CDR3 DNA: TGTGCCAGCCGCTTGAGACAGGGGGCATTGGGGAGCGGGGGTCGGGATGAGCAGTTCTTC

D gene: .
V gene: TRBV6-1
J gene: TRBJ2-3
clone size: .
CDR3 protein: CASAEFGGSYKDTQYF
CDR3 DNA: TGTGCCAGCGCGGAATTTGGGGGAAGTTACAAAGATACCCAGTATTTC

D gene: .
V gene: TRBV7-3
J gene: TRBJ2-1
clone size: medium-sized
CDR3 protein: CASSPSTGTYNEQFF
CDR3 DNA: TGTGCCAGCAGCCCGTCGACCGGGACCTACAATGAGCAGTTCTTC

D gene: .
V gene: TRBV6-1
J gene: TRBJ2-3
clone size: few
CDR3 protein: CASSDLLGSSTDTQYF
CDR3 DNA: TGTGCCAGCAGTGACCTCCTGGGATCTAGCACAGATACGCAGTATTTT

D gene: TRBD1
V gene: TRBV7-2
J gene: TRBJ1-1
clone size: .
CDR3 protein: CASHRQGGTEAFF
CDR3 DNA: TGTGCCTCCCATCGACAGGGGGGTACTGAAGCTTTCTTT

D gene: .
V gene: TRBV6-1
J gene: TRBJ2-3
clone size: .
CDR3 protein: CASRTAGAGTEAQFF
CDR3 DNA: TGTGCCAGCAGGACAGCAGGGGCGGGGACCGAGGCGCAGTTTTTT

D gene: TRBD2
V gene: TRBV7-8
J gene: TRBJ2-7
clone size: .
CDR3 protein: CASSLTSPYPYEQYF
CDR3 DNA: TGTGCCAGCAGCTTGACTAGCCCGTATCCCTACGAGCAGTACTTC

D gene: TRBD1
V gene: TRBV7-2
J gene: TRBJ1-5
clone size: .
CDR3 protein: CASSSYPGQGNQPQHF
CDR3 DNA: TGTGCCAGCAGTTCCTATCCGGGACAGGGGAATCAGCCCCAGCATTTT

D gene: .
V gene: TRBV6-1
J gene: TRBJ2-3
clone size: .
CDR3 protein: CASRAAGTQYF
CDR3 DNA: TGTGCCAGCAGAGCGGCCGGGACGCAGTATTTT

D gene: .
V gene: TRBV6-1
J gene: TRBJ2-4
clone size: once
CDR3 protein: CARRGDKDTQYF
CDR3 DNA: TGTGCGAGGCGGGGAGACAAAGACACTCAGTATTTC

D gene: .
V gene: TRBV6-5
J gene: TRBJ2-1
clone size: .
CDR3 protein: CASSFNNEQFF
CDR3 DNA: TGTGCCAGCAGTTTCAACAATGAGCAGTTCTTC

D gene: .
V gene: TRBV6-4
J gene: TRBJ2-3
clone size: many
CDR3 protein: CASSDRGTDTQYF
CDR3 DNA: TGTGCCAGCAGTGACAGGGGCACAGATACGCAGTATTTT

D gene: TRBD1
V gene: TRBV6-5
J gene: TRBJ2-5
clone size: .
CDR3 protein: CASSYSGTGEETQYF
CDR3 DNA: TGTGCCAGCAGTTACTCTGGGACAGGGGAAGAGACCCAGTACTTC

D gene: .
V gene: TRBV27
J gene: TRBJ2-1
clone size: .
CDR3 protein: CASSLLSSRLAGGDTQFF
CDR3 DNA: TGTGCCAGCAGTTTATTGTCGTCGAGACTTGCGGGCGGCGATACGCAGTTCTTT

D gene: .
V gene: TRBV27
J gene: TRBJ2-7
clone size: .
CDR3 protein: CAGSVGRDQETQYF
CDR3 DNA: TGTGCGGGCAGTGTGGGACGAGACCAAGAGACGCAGTACTTC

D gene: .
V gene: TRBV6-1
J gene: TRBJ2-1
clone size: few
CDR3 protein: CASRRGGYNEQFF
CDR3 DNA: TGTGCCAGCAGGAGGGGGGGCTACAATGAGCAGTTCTTC

D gene: .
V gene: TRBV7-2
J gene: TRBJ2-1
clone size: .
CDR3 protein: CASSLEFLNEQFF
CDR3 DNA: TGTGCCAGCAGCTTAGAGTTTTTGAATGAGCAGTTCTTC

D gene: .
V gene: TRBV6-1
J gene: TRBJ2-7
clone size: .
CDR3 protein: CASSEGRISTDTQYF
CDR3 DNA: TGTGCCAGCAGTGAGGGACGGATTAGCACAGATACGCAGTACTTC

D gene: TRBD1
V gene: TRBV6-1
J gene: TRBJ2-3
clone size: .
CDR3 protein: CASIRLQGATDTQYF
CDR3 DNA: TGTGCCAGCATACGGTTGCAGGGGGCCACAGATACGCAGTATTTT

D gene: TRBD1
V gene: TRBV7-6
J gene: TRBJ2-5
clone size: many
CDR3 protein: CASSPGTGHFGIQYF
CDR3 DNA: TGTGCCAGCAGCCCCGGGACAGGGCATTTCGGGATCCAGTACTTC

D gene: .
V gene: TRBV6-1
J gene: TRBJ2-7
clone size: .
CDR3 protein: CASSVSESYEQYF
CDR3 DNA: TGTGCCAGCAGTGTATCGGAATCCTACGAGCAGTACTTC

D gene: .
V gene: TRBV6-1
J gene: TRBJ2-7
clone size: .
CDR3 protein: CASSEKRAAWTYEQYF
CDR3 DNA: TGTGCCAGCAGTGAAAAGCGTGCGGCCTGGACCTACGAGCAGTACTTC

D gene: .
V gene: TRBV5-4
J gene: TRBJ2-4
clone size: once
CDR3 protein: CASSFNVAKNILSF
CDR3 DNA: TGTGCCAGCAGCTTCAACGTAGCCAAAAACATCCTGTCTTTC

D gene: TRBD1
V gene: TRBV14
J gene: TRBJ1-2
clone size: few
CDR3 protein: CASSQNRQGGGYTF
CDR3 DNA: TGTGCCAGCAGCCAAAACAGACAGGGCGGTGGCTACACCTTC

D gene: TRBD2
V gene: TRBV6-1
J gene: TRBJ2-1
clone size: many
CDR3 protein: CASRPGLAGTGSYNEQFF
CDR3 DNA: TGTGCCAGCAGACCGGGACTAGCGGGAACCGGTTCCTACAATGAGCAGTTCTTC

D gene: TRBD2
V gene: TRBV6-1
J gene: TRBJ2-3
clone size: .
CDR3 protein: CASSALAGGFHTSTDTQYF
CDR3 DNA: TGTGCCAGCAGCGCACTAGCGGGAGGGTTCCACACTAGCACAGATACGCAGTATTTT

D gene: TRBD2
V gene: TRBV6-1
J gene: TRBJ2-1
clone size: once
CDR3 protein: CASRRGGSCYDEQFF
CDR3 DNA: TGTGCCAGCAGACGCGGGGGGAGCTGCTACGATGAGCAGTTCTTT

D gene: TRBD2
V gene: TRBV10-3
J gene: TRBJ2-6
clone size: .
CDR3 protein: CVGIPGGPRAAQFF
CDR3 DNA: TGTGTGGGCATCCCGGGGGGGCCCCGAGCTGCGCAGTTTTTC

D gene: .
V gene: TRBV10-2
J gene: TRBJ2-3
clone size: .
CDR3 protein: CASSEDLDTQYF
CDR3 DNA: TGCGCCAGCAGTGAGGACCTAGATACGCAGTATTTT

D gene: .
V gene: TRBV10-3
J gene: TRBJ2-3
clone size: .
CDR3 protein: CATEGGAEFTQYF
CDR3 DNA: TGTGCCACCGAAGGGGGGGCCGAATTTACTCAGTATTTT

D gene: .
V gene: TRBV3-1
J gene: TRBJ2-1
clone size: .
CDR3 protein: CASSQMRGEQFF
CDR3 DNA: TGTGCCAGCAGCCAAATGAGAGGGGAGCAGTTCTTC

D gene: .
V gene: TRBV10-1
J gene: TRBJ2-1
clone size: many
CDR3 protein: CASSAQESYNEQFF
CDR3 DNA: TGCGCCAGCAGTGCCCAGGAGTCCTACAATGAGCAGTTCTTC

D gene: .
V gene: TRBV6-1
J gene: TRBJ1-1
clone size: many
CDR3 protein: CASMVRAGGMNTEAFF
CDR3 DNA: TGTGCCAGCATGGTCCGGGCTGGAGGCATGAACACTGAAGCTTTCTTT

D gene: .
V gene: TRBV6-1
J gene: TRBJ2-7
clone size: .
CDR3 protein: CASSENSGVVGEQYF
CDR3 DNA: TGTGCCAGCAGTGAAAATTCGGGAGTAGTGGGTGAGCAGTACTTC

D gene: TRBD2
V gene: TRBV6-1
J gene: TRBJ2-1
clone size: .
CDR3 protein: CASSLRGGEQFF
CDR3 DNA: TGTGCCAGTAGCTTGCGGGGGGGAGAGCAGTTCTTC